The 6 T cell receptor beta chains reported below all come from one sample, sequenced in a study of T cell responses to AZD1222 COVID-19 vaccine. Produced via immunoSEQ multiplex PCR; TCRdb's table is partial and in-frame only. The repertoire holds 100,000 or so clones, with around nine tenths as singletons. The starting material was peripheral blood, obtained on day 0 of AZD1222 vaccination. The source of these receptors is an adult in good health.

The V and J genes are TRBV28 and TRBJ2-7; D uncertain. Germline V gene lookup returns CDR1 MDHEN and CDR2 SYDVKM. This CDR3 is 15 amino acids long. The V gene lost 3 bases and the J gene lost 5 bases, with 17 bases spanning the gap. Here the CDR3 reads CASSFNRKKLDEQYF. CDR3 coding DNA: TGTGCCAGCAGTTTTAATCGTAAGAAACTGGACGAGCAGTACTTC. Together with reference TRBV28 and TRBJ2-7, the CDR3 gives the full variable domain: DVKVTQSSRYLVKRTGEKVFLECVQDMDHENMFWYRQDPGLGLRLIYFSYDVKMKEKGDIPEGYSVSREKKERFSLILESASTNQTSMYLCASSFNRKKLDEQYFGPGTRLTVT.

The V gene is TRBV5-1, the J gene TRBJ1-1, with D perhaps matching TRBD1 (5 bases). Per germline, CDR1 SGHRS and CDR2 YFSETQ. Deletions cut 0 bases from V and 0 bases from J, with 9 bases between. The CDR3 covers 15 residues. Written as DNA, the CDR3 is TGCGCCAGCAGCTTGGCCGAGGGGTTGAACACTGAAGCTTTCTTT. Encoded protein: CASSLAEGLNTEAFF.

The chain joins TRBV11-3 to TRBJ2-2; a possible D gene is TRBD2 (6 bases). CDR1 and CDR2 from the germline V gene are SGHNT and YENEEA. CDR3 length equals 17 residues. Trimming left V 5 bases short and J 4 bases short, with 20 bases between. CDR3 bases: TGTGCCAGCAGCCCCCACCTAGCGACCGCGAGCACCGGGGAGCTGTTTTTT. This gives the protein CASSPHLATASTGELFF.

This clone was counted a single time. The chain carries TRBV5-6 and TRBJ2-1; 8 nucleotides match TRBD2. The CDR3 runs 16 residues. Germline assignment: CDR1 SGHDT and CDR2 YYEEEE. The trim removed 0 bases at V and 4 bases at J, leaving 6 bases unmatched. The CDR3 here is CASSLGLAGGYNEQFF. The CDR3 bases are TGTGCCAGCAGCTTGGGGCTAGCGGGTGGTTACAATGAGCAGTTCTTC.

The J gene is TRBJ1-2, the V gene TRBV5-1, with a weak D call TRBD1 (5 bases). This CDR3 comprises 13 residues. Trimming cost V 4 bases and J 6 bases, with 13 bases left between them. CDR1 is SGHRS, CDR2 YFSETQ, per germline. This CDR3 reads CASSPAGRDGYTF. The CDR3 nucleotides are TGCGCCAGCAGCCCAGCAGGGCGAGATGGCTACACCTTC.

V usage is TRBV6-5 and J usage is TRBJ2-1; D not certain. V was shortened by 7 bases and J by 8 bases, with 9 bases between the two germline ends. The CDR3 runs to 11 residues. Per germline, CDR1 MNHEY and CDR2 SVGAGI. In nucleotides, the CDR3 is TGTGCCAGCAAGACTCGGGATGAGCAGTTCTTC. Its protein product is CASKTRDEQFF.